This T cell receptor beta chain was identified in a study of post-analysis software for immune sequencing data. General study results and limits: Those samples that were prepared in the same batch co-clustered strongly by F measure. When compared against controls, multiple sclerosis patients showed significantly lower normalized Chao1 diversity. In patients, about 5 TRBV segments were more frequent than in controls, with TRBV5-6, TRBV5-1 and TRBV20-1 among them.

Looked up from germline, CDR1 is SGHTA and CDR2 is FQGTGA. The CDR3 extends over 15 amino acids. The V and J ends lost 3 bases and 5 bases, in that order; junction bases with no gene match: 6. Every TCR beta cDNA library bore unique molecular identifiers. T cells numbering roughly 1 to 10 million yielded a few hundred thousand cDNA molecules. MiXCR was run by TCRdb on the PCR reads, yielding one entry per CDR3 protein. This table holds some 500,000 distinct CDR3 sequences, roughly 45% found once. This clonotype was observed a handful of times. Its antigen is unknown. The receptor was isolated from a girl between 10 and 17 years old with multiple sclerosis. The chain carries TRBV7-3 and TRBJ2-3; TRBD2 agrees at 9 bases. Sequenced material: blood. The CDR3 DNA is TGTGCCAGCAGCTTCGCGGGAGGGCCCGTAGATACGCAGTATTTT. As protein: CASSFAGGPVDTQYF. Combining the CDR3 with reference TRBV7-3 and TRBJ2-3 gives the whole variable domain GAGVSQTPSNKVTEKGKYVELRCDPISGHTALYWYRQSLGQGPEFLIYFQGTGAADDSGLPNDRFFAVRPEGSVSTLKIQRTERGDSAVYLCASSFAGGPVDTQYFGPGTRLTVL.